The clone carrying this TCR beta chain was recorded only once. The method was immunoSEQ multiplex PCR; TCRdb's version includes in-frame clones alone and lacks a portion of them. The data hold approximately 290,000 clones, with about four fifths observed a single time. The source of the sample is a study of blood T cell repertoires in COVID-19. Study at large: T cells, B-cell-depleted T cells, or PBMCs supplied cDNA or gDNA.

The CDR3 is 16 amino acids. With V trimmed by 1 base and J by 4 bases, 7 bases remained unmatched. Germline CDR1 is SEHNR and CDR2 is FQNEAQ (reference sequence). The rearrangement links TRBV7-9 to TRBJ2-5; 9 bases map to TRBD2. Sequenced input: peripheral blood. The sequence derives from a person aged 65 to 79 with COVID-19, enrolled during active disease. The DNA of the CDR3 is TGTGCCAGCAGCTTAGTCCCGGGACTAGCTGGAGAGACCCAGTACTTC. Amino acids: CASSLVPGLAGETQYF.